The entry below describes one TCR beta chain. Its antigen is currently unknown. PCR amplification relied on 60 Vbeta primers (plus 13 Jbeta primers). The repertoire was sequenced with immunoSEQ multiplex PCR; TCRdb's copy has only in-frame clones and lacks some. The sample comprises some 180,000 clones, roughly 79% of which are singletons, and 1.5% to 2% rests with the top ten. The sample belongs to a study of cytomegalovirus exposure and HLA in healthy donors. Overall study results and limits: The study designated about 180 TCR beta chains cytomegalovirus-associated. A classifier reportedly called cytomegalovirus status with high sensitivity and specificity. Certain sequence variants were highly shared and formed a cluster, and this cluster was likely a sequencing artifact.

The sample was PBMCs. This clonotype originated in a man aged 25-40 years in good health and CMV-seronegative.

Here the CDR3 reads CASSELRTYNEQFF. In nucleotides, the CDR3 is TGTGCCAGCAGTGAATTGCGGACTTACAATGAGCAGTTCTTC. V gene TRBV6-1 combines with J gene TRBJ2-1, with a possible D match to TRBD2 (5 bases). Germline CDR1 MNHNS, CDR2 SASEGT. CDR3 size: 14 residues. Deletions cut 2 bases from V and 4 bases from J, with 9 bases between.